Listed below are T cell receptor beta chains from one sample, sequenced in a study of blood T cell repertoires in COVID-19. The table came from immunoSEQ multiplex PCR; TCRdb's copy has only in-frame clones and leaves some out. In the table there are 130,000 to 150,000 clones, over 70% of which are singletons. The sequencing input was peripheral blood. Receptors were obtained from a man between 65 and 80 years old who had recovered from COVID-19. CDR3s include the opening cysteine and the closing phenylalanine or tryptophan. A D gene is named only where the DNA matches it firmly. Size values are once, few and many counts, or a class for expanded clones, and some rows have none.

.	TRBV19	TRBJ1-5	once	CASSIASGDSNQPQHF	TGTGCCAGTAGTATAGCCTCAGGGGATAGCAATCAGCCCCAGCATTTT
TRBD1	TRBV5-1	TRBJ1-1	.	CASSRTGDVMMNTEAFF	TGCGCCAGCAGCCGGACAGGGGACGTAATGATGAACACTGAAGCTTTCTTT
TRBD1	TRBV3-1/TRBV3-2	TRBJ2-3	.	CASSQWDRGAPDTQYF	TGTGCCAGCAGCCAGTGGGACAGGGGTGCCCCAGATACGCAGTATTTT
TRBD2	TRBV24-1	TRBJ2-2	.	CATSDSGLAETGWDTGELFF	TGTGCCACCAGTGATTCGGGACTAGCTGAAACTGGGTGGGACACCGGGGAGCTGTTTTTT
.	TRBV9	TRBJ1-2	.	CASSGGGLANYGYTF	TGTGCCAGCTCCGGGGGGGGACTGGCAAACTATGGCTACACCTTC
.	TRBV2	TRBJ1-1	.	CASDRTAFETEAFF	TGTGCCAGCGATAGGACAGCCTTTGAGACTGAAGCTTTCTTT
.	TRBV7-3	TRBJ1-1	few	CASSSGRGAEAFF	TGTGCCAGCAGCTCTGGCCGCGGGGCTGAAGCTTTCTTT
TRBD1	TRBV7-3	TRBJ2-3	.	CASSSDRADTQYF	TGTGCCAGCAGCTCGGACAGGGCAGATACGCAGTATTTT
TRBD1	TRBV5-1	TRBJ2-7	.	CASSRTGTHEQYF	TGCGCCAGCAGCCGGACAGGGACCCACGAGCAGTACTTC
.	TRBV12-5	TRBJ2-7	.	CASGLGTDSYEQYF	TGTGCTAGTGGTTTGGGGACAGACTCCTACGAGCAGTACTTC
.	TRBV5-4	TRBJ2-7	.	CASSLAGGSSYEQYF	TGTGCCAGCAGCTTGGCAGGGGGGAGCTCCTACGAGCAGTACTTC
.	TRBV10-3	TRBJ2-5	.	CAISAQIQETQYF	TGTGCCATCAGTGCACAGATCCAAGAGACCCAGTACTTC
TRBD1	TRBV25-1	TRBJ1-1	.	CASRTDRGNTEAFF	TGTGCCAGCAGGACAGACAGGGGTAATACTGAAGCTTTCTTT
TRBD2	TRBV18	TRBJ2-1	.	CASSPYVLAETSNEQFF	TGTGCCAGCTCACCATACGTACTAGCGGAAACTTCCAATGAGCAGTTCTTC
TRBD1	TRBV10-1	TRBJ2-7	.	CASSSGTAAYEQYF	TGCGCCAGCAGCTCCGGGACAGCGGCATACGAGCAGTACTTC
.	TRBV10-2	TRBJ1-2	.	CASSESGEQGAF	TGCGCCAGCAGTGAGTCTGGAGAACAGGGAGCCTTC
.	TRBV6-4	TRBJ2-1	.	CASRQEPGLRYEQFF	TGTGCCAGCAGACAGGAACCGGGTCTCAGATATGAGCAGTTCTTC
.	TRBV12-3/TRBV12-4	TRBJ1-1	many	CASSTGLQGAFF	TGTGCCAGCAGCACAGGGCTGCAAGGAGCTTTCTTT
.	TRBV30	TRBJ1-6	few	CAWSGGETGLSPLHF	TGTGCCTGGTCGGGGGGCGAGACAGGCCTCTCACCCCTCCACTTT
.	TRBV2	TRBJ2-7	.	CASGRDSLYEQYF	TGTGCCAGCGGACGGGACTCCTTATACGAGCAGTACTTC
TRBD2	TRBV11-3	TRBJ2-1	.	CATSLTGRRSYNEQFF	TGTGCCACCAGCTTGACCGGGAGGCGCTCCTACAATGAGCAGTTCTTC
.	TRBV2	TRBJ2-2	.	CASKQTTGELFF	TGTGCCAGCAAACAGACCACCGGGGAGCTGTTTTTT
.	TRBV9	TRBJ2-5	.	CASSVDREETQYF	TGTGCCAGCAGCGTAGACAGGGAGGAGACCCAGTACTTC
.	TRBV12-3/TRBV12-4	TRBJ1-5	.	CASSLGSDQPQHF	TGTGCCAGCAGTTTAGGATCGGATCAGCCCCAGCATTTT
.	TRBV29-1	TRBJ2-1	once	CSVEDSEVSEQFF	TGCAGCGTTGAAGATTCGGAGGTGAGTGAGCAGTTCTTC
.	TRBV7-9	TRBJ2-5	.	CASSLRVSDQETQYF	TGTGCCAGCAGCCTACGGGTGAGCGACCAAGAGACCCAGTACTTC
TRBD2	TRBV27	TRBJ2-7	once	CASSYGLAGYEQYF	TGTGCCAGCAGTTATGGACTAGCGGGTTACGAGCAGTACTTC
TRBD2	TRBV30	TRBJ2-5	.	CAWMAPPGGETQYF	TGTGCCTGGATGGCCCCACCGGGGGGAGAGACCCAGTACTTC
TRBD1	TRBV4-1	TRBJ1-5	.	CASSPQGGNQPQHF	TGCGCCAGCAGCCCACAGGGGGGCAATCAGCCCCAGCATTTT
.	TRBV7-9	TRBJ2-6	.	CASRPNRAGANVLTF	TGTGCCAGCAGACCTAACAGGGCTGGGGCCAACGTCCTGACTTTC
TRBD2	TRBV7-7	TRBJ2-1	.	CASSLNMASGGNEQFF	TGTGCCAGCAGTTTAAATATGGCTAGCGGGGGTAATGAGCAGTTCTTC
TRBD1	TRBV12-3/TRBV12-4	TRBJ1-1	.	CASSFGTVEAFF	TGTGCCAGCAGTTTTGGGACAGTTGAAGCTTTCTTT
.	TRBV10-2	TRBJ1-6	.	CASTSADSNNSPLHF	TGCGCCAGCACCTCAGCGGACAGTAATAATTCACCCCTCCACTTT
.	TRBV29-1	TRBJ2-2	.	CSVEVGGPNTGELFF	TGCAGCGTTGAAGTCGGGGGGCCGAACACCGGGGAGCTGTTTTTT
TRBD1	TRBV6-6	TRBJ2-3	few	CASWTPGGTDTQYF	TGTGCCAGCTGGACGCCAGGGGGAACAGATACGCAGTATTTT
.	TRBV5-1	TRBJ2-5	.	CASSHLAQGGETQYF	TGCGCCAGCAGCCACCTAGCACAGGGGGGGGAGACCCAGTACTTC
TRBD2	TRBV5-1	TRBJ2-1	.	CASSLASGDYNEQFF	TGCGCCAGCAGCTTGGCCAGCGGGGATTACAATGAGCAGTTCTTC
TRBD2	TRBV2	TRBJ2-1	.	CVPGSSGSLGNEQFF	TGTGTTCCCGGGAGTAGCGGGAGTCTCGGCAATGAGCAGTTCTTC
TRBD2	TRBV4-3	TRBJ2-7	.	CASSQILAVAGEVRVEQYF	TGCGCCAGCAGCCAAATACTCGCGGTAGCGGGAGAGGTTCGCGTCGAGCAGTACTTC
.	TRBV7-8	TRBJ1-4	.	CASSSQGLDEKLFF	TGTGCCAGCAGCAGCCAGGGGCTAGACGAAAAACTGTTTTTT
.	TRBV12-3/TRBV12-4	TRBJ2-2	many	CASSFGGTGELFF	TGTGCCAGCAGTTTCGGGGGCACCGGGGAGCTGTTTTTT
TRBD1	TRBV2	TRBJ2-7	.	CASLSGTASYEQYF	TGTGCCAGCTTGTCCGGGACAGCCTCCTACGAGCAGTACTTC
TRBD2	TRBV7-2	TRBJ2-2	few	CASSARAGGTGELFF	TGTGCCAGCAGCGCACGGGCGGGGGGCACCGGGGAGCTGTTTTTT
.	TRBV10-3	TRBJ2-7	once	CAISEGDLKGFYEQYF	TGTGCCATCAGTGAAGGGGATCTGAAGGGGTTCTACGAGCAGTACTTC
TRBD2	TRBV2	TRBJ2-1	once	CASSGLAVEQFF	TGTGCCAGCAGCGGACTAGCGGTTGAGCAGTTCTTC
.	TRBV11-2	TRBJ2-3	.	CASSLGRARLDTQYF	TGTGCCAGCAGCTTAGGGCGAGCGCGGTTAGATACGCAGTATTTT
.	TRBV20-1	TRBJ1-2	.	CSASSRGGPGEADGYTF	TGCAGTGCTAGTTCCCGAGGGGGACCCGGGGAAGCCGATGGCTACACCTTC
TRBD1	TRBV29-1	TRBJ1-6	.	CSVRQGLDSPLHF	TGCAGCGTGAGACAGGGGTTAGATTCACCCCTCCACTTT
TRBD2	TRBV25-1	TRBJ2-5	.	CASSSSRTSGGETQYF	TGTGCCAGCAGTAGCTCGCGGACTAGCGGCGGGGAGACCCAGTACTTC
.	TRBV10-3	TRBJ2-3	.	CAISESRNADTQYF	TGTGCCATCAGTGAGTCGAGGAATGCCGATACGCAGTATTTT
TRBD2	TRBV9	TRBJ2-7	.	CASSVAGGKDEQYF	TGTGCCAGCAGCGTAGCGGGAGGGAAGGACGAGCAGTACTTC
TRBD1	TRBV18	TRBJ1-1	.	CASSPQQGTNTEAFF	TGTGCCAGCTCACCTCAACAGGGGACGAACACTGAAGCTTTCTTT
TRBD1	TRBV6-5	TRBJ1-2	.	CASGTALVNYGYTF	TGTGCCAGCGGGACAGCCCTAGTAAACTATGGCTACACCTTC
TRBD2	TRBV7-9	TRBJ2-3	.	CASSLPSAGGPRTQYF	TGTGCCAGCAGCTTACCTTCGGCGGGAGGGCCCCGTACGCAGTATTTT
.	TRBV5-1	TRBJ2-1	.	CASSLEGDSYNEQFF	TGCGCCAGCAGCTTGGAGGGGGACTCCTACAATGAGCAGTTCTTC
TRBD1	TRBV5-1	TRBJ1-6	.	CASSVGQGSSPLHF	TGCGCCAGCAGCGTGGGACAGGGAAGTTCACCCCTCCACTTT
TRBD2	TRBV7-8	TRBJ2-3	once	CASSLVEPRLAGGTDTQYF	TGTGCCAGCAGCTTAGTCGAGCCGAGACTAGCGGGAGGCACAGATACGCAGTATTTT
.	TRBV2	TRBJ2-1	.	CASSDPRYNEQFF	TGTGCCAGCAGTGACCCGCGCTACAATGAGCAGTTCTTC